The 19 T cell receptor beta chains reported below all come from one sample, sequenced in a study of blood T cell repertoires in COVID-19. Libraries were prepared by immunoSEQ multiplex PCR; TCRdb keeps only in-frame clonotypes and omits some of them. Of 250,000 or so clones listed, 75% to 90% are singletons. Sequencing was performed on peripheral blood. The receptors stem from a woman aged 40 to 49 who had recovered from COVID-19.

The chain is built from TRBV10-3 and TRBJ1-1, with D hard to call. The CDR3 is 16 amino acids. Per the germline V gene, CDR1 is ENHRY and CDR2 is SYGVKD. The V end lost 7 bases, the J end lost 2 bases, and 20 bases lay between the germline ends. Here the CDR3 DNA reads TGTGCCATCACCCCGGGAATCCGTATCAGCAACACTGAAGCTTTCTTT. It specifies CAITPGIRISNTEAFF.

This rearrangement joins TRBV5-5 to TRBJ2-7; 7 bases align to TRBD1. This CDR3 region has 13 residues. CDR1 is SGHKS, CDR2 YYEKEE, per germline (reference sequence). Trimming took 4 bases from V and 4 from J; bases not matched to a gene: 5. CDR3 sequence: CASSLLQGYEQYF. The DNA for the CDR3 is TGTGCCAGCAGCCTGCTACAGGGGTACGAGCAGTACTTC. Looking up the rest from reference TRBV5-5 and TRBJ2-7 gives the full variable domain: DAGVTQSPTHLIKTRGQQVTLRCSPISGHKSVSWYQQVLGQGPQFIFQYYEKEERGRGNFPDRFSARQFPNYSSELNVNALLLGDSALYLCASSLLQGYEQYFGPGTRLTVT.

The chain couples TRBV4-1 to TRBJ1-4; TRBD1 aligns across 10 bases. V lost 2 bases, J lost 4 bases, and 10 bases stayed unmatched. Germline V gene lookup returns CDR1 MGHRA and CDR2 YSYEKL. The CDR3 is 18 amino acids. The CDR3 reads CASSQQPGQGLINEKLFF. CDR3 nucleotides: TGCGCCAGCAGCCAACAACCGGGACAGGGGTTAATTAATGAAAAACTGTTTTTT.

This clone showed up just a few times. The rearrangement joins TRBV5-1 to TRBJ1-5; 10 bases agree with TRBD1. This CDR3 spans 15 amino acids. Germline CDR1 is SGHRS and CDR2 is YFSETQ. V gave up 3 bases and J gave up 4 bases; unmatched junction bases: 4. The CDR3 loop reads CASSWTGGKNQPQHF. The CDR3 region has the DNA TGCGCCAGCAGCTGGACAGGGGGTAAGAATCAGCCCCAGCATTTT.

The chain joins TRBV29-1 to TRBJ2-3; the match to TRBD2 covers 8 bases. V lost 1 base to trimming and J lost 1 base; unmatched junction nucleotides: 4. The V gene's germline CDR1 is SQVTM and CDR2 ANQGSEA. The CDR3 is 15 residues long. Written as DNA, the CDR3 is TGCAGCGTTGAAGTAGCGGGACGTGGCACAGATACGCAGTATTTT. It translates to CSVEVAGRGTDTQYF.

The V call is TRBV15, the J call TRBJ2-1; 7 positions match TRBD2. This CDR3 comprises 18 residues. The germline gives CDR1 LNHNV, CDR2 YYDKDF (reference sequence). V was pared by 0 bases and J by 9 bases, with 17 bases of the junction left unmatched. The CDR3 DNA is TGTGCCACCAGCAGAGATCTAGCGCGGGAGTATTCCCTCGGTGAGCAGTTCTTC. Translated, it gives CATSRDLAREYSLGEQFF.

This chain connects TRBV7-9 to TRBJ1-4; 7 positions match TRBD1. With 5 bases clipped from V and 2 bases from J, the junction kept 2 bases outside the gene matches. The germline CDR1 and CDR2 sequences are SEHNR and FQNEAQ (reference sequence). CDR3 length equals 14 residues. For the CDR3, the DNA is TGTGCCAGCAGCCCAGGGGGTACTAATGAAAAACTGTTTTTT. Its protein product is CASSPGGTNEKLFF.

The V and J genes are TRBV15 and TRBJ2-7; 8 nucleotides match TRBD1. Trimming cost V 3 bases and J 0 bases; bases outside gene matches: 4. This CDR3 is 15 amino acids long. Germline V gene data show CDR1 as LNHNV and CDR2 as YYDKDF (reference sequence). This CDR3 is CATSSGQGISYEQYF. DNA for the CDR3: TGTGCCACCAGCAGCGGACAGGGTATCTCCTACGAGCAGTACTTC.

V usage is TRBV6-1 and J usage is TRBJ2-7, with 7 positions matching TRBD2. Germline V gene sequence: CDR1 MNHNS, CDR2 SASEGT. This CDR3 has 16 amino acids. After removal of 0 bases from V and 3 bases from J, the junction contained 8 bases not matched to a gene. CDR3 sequence reads: CASSEASAGGIYEQYF. In nucleotides, the CDR3 is TGTGCCAGCAGTGAAGCGTCGGCCGGGGGGATCTACGAGCAGTACTTC.

The chain has TRBV10-3 and TRBJ2-1; maybe TRBD2 (5 bases). Germline values: CDR1 ENHRY, CDR2 SYGVKD. The CDR3 totals 17 residues. Trimming removed 0 bases at V and 0 bases at J, with 12 bases between. This chain's CDR3 is CAISESWGADSYNEQFF. CDR3 bases: TGTGCCATCAGTGAGTCTTGGGGAGCGGACTCCTACAATGAGCAGTTCTTC.

V usage is TRBV5-1 and J usage is TRBJ2-5, with 9 bases aligning to TRBD2. V lost 0 bases to trimming and J lost 5 bases; unmatched junction nucleotides: 11. The V gene's germline CDR1 is SGHRS and CDR2 YFSETQ. The CDR3 is made up of 17 amino acids. In nucleotides, the CDR3 is TGCGCCAGCAGCTTGGTTGGTAGCGGGAGTTATGGTGAGACCCAGTACTTC. Protein sequence: CASSLVGSGSYGETQYF.

V usage is TRBV7-6 and J usage is TRBJ2-1, with TRBD2 matching over 7 bases. Germline V gene data show CDR1 as SGHVS and CDR2 as FNYEAQ. The trim removed 5 bases at V and 0 bases at J, leaving 13 bases unmatched. The CDR3 is made up of 18 amino acids. The CDR3 is CASSTSRSSGDSYNEQFF. Written as DNA, the CDR3 is TGTGCCAGCAGCACCTCCAGATCTAGCGGCGACTCCTACAATGAGCAGTTCTTC.

V usage is TRBV5-4 and J usage is TRBJ2-3; the D is unclear. Trimming stripped 2 bases from V and 1 base from J, with 14 bases between. This CDR3 is 16 amino acids long. Germline CDR1 reads SGHNT; CDR2 reads YYREEE (reference sequence). The DNA of the CDR3 is TGTGCCAGCAGCTTAAGACTCATAGGCGGCACAGATACGCAGTATTTT. It encodes CASSLRLIGGTDTQYF.

The J gene is TRBJ1-2, the V gene TRBV5-1; 7 nucleotides align to TRBD1. V shed 0 bases and J 6 bases; nucleotides not matched to a gene: 5. Germline assignment: CDR1 SGHRS and CDR2 YFSETQ. The length of the CDR3 is 14 residues. The CDR3 coding sequence is TGCGCCAGCAGCTTGGAGACAGGGTGGGATGGCTACACCTTC. Translation gives CASSLETGWDGYTF.

J is TRBJ2-3 and V is TRBV24-1, with TRBD2 matching 12 bases. CDR3 length: 16 amino acids. The V gene end was trimmed by 7 bases and the J gene end by 5 bases; junction bases not matched to a gene: 9. The germline V gene encodes CDR1 KGHDR and CDR2 SFDVKD. As DNA, the CDR3 is TGTGCCACCAGCCCTACTAGCGGGAGGCCGGGAGATACGCAGTATTTT. Translated, it gives CATSPTSGRPGDTQYF.

The chain links TRBV28 to TRBJ2-7, with 8 bases fitting TRBD1. CDR1 is MDHEN, CDR2 SYDVKM, per germline. V lost 10 bases to trimming and J lost 2 bases; unmatched junction nucleotides: 13. There are 15 residues in the CDR3. The CDR3 coding sequence is TGTGCCACCAGACTTCCTGACAGGGGCCCCTACGAGCAGTACTTC. Amino acid sequence: CATRLPDRGPYEQYF.

The gene calls are TRBV6-5 and TRBJ2-1, with 9 bases identical to TRBD2. Trimming cost V 8 bases and J 0 bases; bases outside gene matches: 5. CDR1 and CDR2 from the germline V gene are MNHEY and SVGAGI. This CDR3 comprises 15 residues. The CDR3 spells CASGLSGGSYNEQFF. The CDR3 DNA sequence: TGTGCCAGCGGCCTTAGCGGGGGCTCCTACAATGAGCAGTTCTTC.

The chain links TRBV5-4 to TRBJ2-3; a weak D match, TRBD2 (6 bases). From germline, CDR1 is SGHNT and CDR2 YYREEE (reference sequence). V was clipped by 4 bases and J by 3 bases, with 18 bases between them. The CDR3 is 16 amino acids. CDR3 nucleotides: TGTGCCAGCAGCGACCCATGGGGGGTCCGGACAGATACGCAGTATTTT. Its translation: CASSDPWGVRTDTQYF. Full variable domain (remainder filled in from reference TRBV5-4 and TRBJ2-3): ETGVTQSPTHLIKTRGQQVTLRCSSQSGHNTVSWYQQALGQGPQFIFQYYREEENGRGNFPPRFSGLQFPNYSSELNVNALELDDSALYLCASSDPWGVRTDTQYFGPGTRLTVL.

V is TRBV7-9 and J is TRBJ2-5; 12 bases are shared with TRBD2. The CDR3 is 15 amino acids. The germline gives CDR1 SEHNR, CDR2 FQNEAQ (reference sequence). The V segment lost 4 bases and the J segment 5 bases; nucleotides outside the gene matches: 5. The CDR3 reads CASSSTSGSGETQYF. In DNA form, the CDR3 reads TGTGCCAGCAGCTCGACTAGCGGGAGTGGGGAGACCCAGTACTTC.